This is a list of T cell receptor beta chains from one sample in a study of shared clonotypes between healthy human individuals. Repertoires were generated with immunoSEQ multiplex PCR, while TCRdb's copy carries only in-frame clones and drops some. The sample carries about 2 million clones, 85% to 95% recorded once. Sample: naive CD8+ T cells sorted from blood. Receptors originate from a man younger than 35 in good health. Each CDR3 is given with its conserved first and last residue.

len	j_gene	v_gene	CDR3aa
13	TRBJ2-1	TRBV27	CASSPFGGNEQFF
17	TRBJ1-3	TRBV9	CASSVATGWTGLNTIYF
16	TRBJ2-7	TRBV27	CASSPSLGVQIYEQYF
15	TRBJ2-3	TRBV30	CAWSGGARGTDTQYF
17	TRBJ1-1	TRBV6-1	CASSEGPGQGLNTEAFF
16	TRBJ2-7	TRBV2	CASSDWGPQLGYEQYF
14	TRBJ1-5	TRBV30	CAWREGLGNQPQHF
14	TRBJ1-2	TRBV5-1	CASSGGTGGVGYTF
17	TRBJ2-1	TRBV4-3	CASSQDVETGVNNEQFF
16	TRBJ2-5	TRBV30	CAWSEDVGGLGETQYF
13	TRBJ2-2	TRBV19	CASSIGLAGELFF
15	TRBJ2-5	TRBV11-2	CASSLAPTEKETQYF
10	TRBJ2-4	TRBV20-1	CSASSGIQYF
15	TRBJ2-7	TRBV19	CASSIEGRGNYEQYF
15	TRBJ1-2	TRBV7-6	CASSRTTGPKDGYTF
15	TRBJ2-7	TRBV6-5	CASSYSMALSYEQYF
18	TRBJ1-6	TRBV4-2	CASSQVGQAIPEGTPLHF
9	TRBJ1-5	TRBV19	CASGQPQHF
14	TRBJ2-7	TRBV9	CASSPQDGFFEQYF
16	TRBJ2-1	TRBV7-7	CASSPLLGDSYNEQFF
13	TRBJ1-2	TRBV30	CAWSVTGDYGYTF
17	TRBJ2-3	TRBV4-3	CASSQDISGRAMDTQYF
14	TRBJ2-5	TRBV5-4	CASSLGQREETQYF
17	TRBJ1-3	TRBV2	CASSDLVAEGTGNTIYF
16	TRBJ1-1	TRBV6-5	CASSYHGAPRGPEAFF
15	TRBJ2-7	TRBV7-9	CASSSGAGTDIGQYF
14	TRBJ2-7	TRBV4-1	CASSHQTGAYEQYF
12	TRBJ1-1	TRBV6-5	CASSPLGTEAFF
14	TRBJ2-1	TRBV18	CASSPQGAYNEQFF
14	TRBJ2-2	TRBV28	CASSAGVTAGELFF
12	TRBJ1-1	TRBV27	CASSPTGGSAFF
16	TRBJ2-2	TRBV7-9	CASSLNPTGPTGELFF
15	TRBJ2-1	TRBV7-8	CASSLTSGLVREQFF
15	TRBJ1-5	TRBV5-8	CASSLPGQGDQPQHF
13	TRBJ2-1	TRBV5-6	CASTSSHPNEQFF
14	TRBJ2-1	TRBV19	CASSMGRQYNEQFF
16	TRBJ1-1	TRBV5-4	CASSSKKQGTVTEAFF
15	TRBJ2-7	TRBV6-5	CASSLLPTSPYEQYF
15	TRBJ2-5	TRBV10-2	CASSGGVAPQETQYF
16	TRBJ1-6	TRBV28	CASSYYVGTDNSPLHF
16	TRBJ2-7	TRBV28	CASSFQVGTPSYEQYF